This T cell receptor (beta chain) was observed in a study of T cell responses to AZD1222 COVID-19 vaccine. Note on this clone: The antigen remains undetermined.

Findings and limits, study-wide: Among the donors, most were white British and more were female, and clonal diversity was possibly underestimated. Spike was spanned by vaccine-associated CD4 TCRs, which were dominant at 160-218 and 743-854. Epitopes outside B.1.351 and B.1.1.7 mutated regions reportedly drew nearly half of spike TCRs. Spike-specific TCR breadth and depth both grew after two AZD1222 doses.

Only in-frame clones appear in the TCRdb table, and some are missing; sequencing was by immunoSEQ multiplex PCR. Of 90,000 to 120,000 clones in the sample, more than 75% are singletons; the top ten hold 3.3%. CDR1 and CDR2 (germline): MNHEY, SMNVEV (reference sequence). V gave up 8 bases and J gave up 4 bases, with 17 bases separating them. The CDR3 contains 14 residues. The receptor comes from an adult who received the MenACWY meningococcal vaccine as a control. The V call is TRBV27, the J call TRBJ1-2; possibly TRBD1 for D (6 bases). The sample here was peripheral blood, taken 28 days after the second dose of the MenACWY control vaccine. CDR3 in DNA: TGTGCCAGCGCAACCCTCAGGGGTCCCTATGGCTACACCTTC. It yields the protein CASATLRGPYGYTF.